The 16 T cell receptor beta chains reported below all come from one sample, sequenced in a study of PD-L1 blockade in urothelial cancer. Method: immunoSEQ multiplex PCR; TCRdb's copy keeps in-frame clones and lacks some. The sample shows more than 90,000 clones, 75% to 95% of them seen only once. Indicated time point: peripheral blood 6 weeks after treatment start. This specimen consisted of PBMCs, obtained around atezolizumab (anti-PD-L1) treatment. All receptors derive from a man aged 60-69 years with urothelial cancer.

The rearrangement uses TRBV4-2 and TRBJ1-2; unclear D gene. Trimming removed 3 bases from V and 3 bases from J, with 20 bases in between. The V gene's germline CDR1 is LGHNA and CDR2 YNFKEQ. There are 17 residues in the CDR3. The CDR3: CASSHRDRGQAHYGYTF. CDR3 coding DNA: TGTGCCAGCAGCCATCGTGACCGAGGGCAGGCCCACTATGGCTACACCTTC.

The chain couples TRBV5-1 to TRBJ1-1; tentative D call: TRBD1 (6 bases). V was clipped by 4 bases and J by 0 bases, with 10 bases between them. Germline CDR1 reads SGHRS; CDR2 reads YFSETQ. CDR3 length: 14 residues. For the CDR3, the DNA is TGCGCCAGCAGCCAGGGGACACTGAACACTGAAGCTTTCTTT. This gives the protein CASSQGTLNTEAFF.

V usage is TRBV7-9 and J usage is TRBJ2-3, with 8 bases aligning to TRBD2. The V gene's germline CDR1 is SEHNR and CDR2 FQNEAQ (reference sequence). V dropped 5 bases and J dropped 8; count of bases not matched to a gene: 18. The CDR3 totals 17 residues. Here the CDR3 reads CASSHTIWSGGRGTQYF. CDR3 bases: TGTGCCAGCAGCCACACCATCTGGAGCGGGGGTAGGGGTACGCAGTATTTT.

The chain employs TRBV2 and TRBJ1-1; weak D call: TRBD1 (5 bases). The V end lost 4 bases, the J end lost 0 bases, and 12 bases lay between the germline ends. Germline loops: CDR1 SNHLY, CDR2 FYNNEI. There are 15 residues in the CDR3. CDR3 sequence (DNA): TGTGCCAGCAGTGGGGGGGTTGTGGTGAACACTGAAGCTTTCTTT. Its protein is CASSGGVVVNTEAFF.

This sequence joins TRBV4-2 and TRBJ1-5, with a weak D call TRBD1 (5 bases). With 1 base removed from V and 0 bases from J, the gap between germline ends came to 16 bases. The CDR3 is 18 amino acids. Germline CDR1 LGHNA, CDR2 YNFKEQ. The CDR3: CASSQVVTGVYSNQPQHF. The CDR3 bases are TGTGCCAGCAGCCAAGTGGTAACAGGAGTTTATAGCAATCAGCCCCAGCATTTT.

The chain combines TRBV11-2 with TRBJ1-2; 8 bases match TRBD1. The V and J ends lost 5 bases and 12 bases, in that order; junction bases with no gene match: 11. Germline V CDR1 and CDR2: SGHAT, FQNNGV. The CDR3 is made up of 13 amino acids. The DNA for the CDR3 is TGTGCCAGCAGCCCAGCGGTCCGGGACAGGAACACCTTC. This encodes CASSPAVRDRNTF.

Concerning this clone itself: At one end the junction does not follow the germline gene, possibly because of a read error. The V call is TRBV2, the J call TRBJ1-1; 8 positions agree with TRBD1. The CDR3 extends over 11 amino acids. Germline V CDR1 and CDR2: SNHLY, FYNNEI. As DNA, the CDR3 is TGTGCCAGCAGTGAACAGGGGGCGCGGCTCTTT. Translation: CASSEQGARLF.

CDR3 sequence (DNA): TGTGCCAGCAGCCCGGGGGGCCTCTGGAGTACGCAGTATTTT. This translates into CASSPGGLWSTQYF. The V call is TRBV2, the J call TRBJ2-3; the D gene is possibly TRBD2 (7 bases). Germline values: CDR1 SNHLY, CDR2 FYNNEI. Trimming removed 6 bases from V and 8 bases from J, with 18 bases in between. The CDR3 spans 14 residues.

In nucleotides, the CDR3 is TGTGCCAGCAGTTTTTCCGGACTAGCGGGGGACCGCTACGAGCAGTACTTC. Residues: CASSFSGLAGDRYEQYF. The chain uses TRBV27 and TRBJ2-7; 13 nucleotides align to TRBD2. CDR1 and CDR2 (germline): MNHEY, SMNVEV (reference sequence). The CDR3 extends over 17 amino acids. V lost 3 bases, J lost 3 bases, and 8 bases stayed unmatched.

The chain carries TRBV5-4 and TRBJ2-2, with TRBD2 matching over 11 bases. In germline, CDR1 is SGHNT, CDR2 YYREEE (reference sequence). This CDR3 contains 17 residues. V shed 0 bases, J shed 8 bases, and the junction held 9 bases outside the gene matches. The CDR3 protein is CASSLGATSGTKGELFF. The CDR3, as DNA: TGTGCCAGCAGCTTGGGGGCGACTAGCGGGACGAAGGGGGAGCTGTTTTTT.

The chain has TRBV23-1 and TRBJ2-1, with 9 positions matching TRBD1. TRBV23-1 counts as an open reading frame of uncertain function. The length of the CDR3 is 16 residues. V lost 7 bases, J lost 2 bases, and 9 bases stayed unmatched. Written as DNA, the CDR3 is TGCGCCAGCACTATTGACAGGGGGTCGGCCTACAATGAGCAGTTCTTC. Translating it yields CASTIDRGSAYNEQFF.

The chain couples TRBV28 to TRBJ2-3, with 11 bases aligning to TRBD2. Germline CDR1 MDHEN, CDR2 SYDVKM. V lost 3 bases, J lost 2 bases, and 7 bases stayed unmatched. The CDR3 totals 17 residues. CDR3 protein: CASSLGETSGITDTQYF. The CDR3 DNA follows: TGTGCCAGCAGTTTGGGGGAGACTAGCGGGATCACAGATACGCAGTATTTT.

The CDR3 DNA reads TGTGCCAGTAGTATCGTAGCGGGGGGGCCCCCCGGGGAGCTGTTTTTT. It specifies CASSIVAGGPPGELFF. The rearrangement links TRBV19 to TRBJ2-2; 11 nucleotides match TRBD2. CDR1 is LNHDA and CDR2 is SQIVND in the germline V gene (reference sequence). Germline trimming cut 3 bases from V and 6 bases from J; bases unmatched to any gene: 6. The CDR3 totals 16 residues. The full variable domain, completed using reference TRBV19 and TRBJ2-2, is DGGITQSPKYLFRKEGQNVTLSCEQNLNHDAMYWYRQDPGQGLRLIYYSQIVNDFQKGDIAEGYSVSREKKESFPLTVTSAQKNPTAFYLCASSIVAGGPPGELFFGEGSRLTVL.

The chain couples TRBV10-2 to TRBJ2-1; 11 nucleotides match TRBD2. J was trimmed by 7 bases and V by 5 bases; bases with no gene match: 16. This CDR3 contains 18 residues. The germline V gene has CDR1 WSHSY and CDR2 SAAADI. The CDR3 nucleotides are TGCGCCAGCAGTCCGGGACTAGCGGAAATCAAGGTGGGGAATGAGCAGTTCTTC. Its translation: CASSPGLAEIKVGNEQFF.

This clone was detected once. The chain has TRBV5-1 and TRBJ1-2, with 11 bases identical to TRBD1. The CDR3 sequence is 15 residues long. V lost 3 bases and J lost 7; bases outside the gene matches: 8. Germline assignment: CDR1 SGHRS and CDR2 YFSETQ. The CDR3 is CASSSDRGQPGGYTF. The CDR3 coding sequence is TGCGCCAGCAGCTCGGACAGGGGGCAACCGGGTGGCTACACCTTC.

The rearrangement uses TRBV29-1 and TRBJ2-1; D uncertain. The CDR3 is made up of 15 amino acids. Germline CDR1 SQVTM, CDR2 ANQGSEA. V was shortened by 2 bases and J by 7 bases, with 18 bases between the two germline ends. The CDR3 protein is CSVERDQSAANEQFF. CDR3 coding DNA: TGCAGCGTTGAACGAGACCAATCTGCGGCTAATGAGCAGTTCTTC.